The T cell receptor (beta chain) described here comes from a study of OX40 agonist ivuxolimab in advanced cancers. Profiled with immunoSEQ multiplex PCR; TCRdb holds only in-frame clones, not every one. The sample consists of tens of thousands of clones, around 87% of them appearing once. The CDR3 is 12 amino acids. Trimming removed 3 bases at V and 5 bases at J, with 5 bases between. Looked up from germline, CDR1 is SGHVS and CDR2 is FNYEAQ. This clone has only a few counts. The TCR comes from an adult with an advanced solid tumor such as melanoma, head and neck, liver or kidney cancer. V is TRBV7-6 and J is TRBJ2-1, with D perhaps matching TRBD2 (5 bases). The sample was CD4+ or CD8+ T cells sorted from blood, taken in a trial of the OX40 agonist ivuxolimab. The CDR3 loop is CASSFGNNEQFF. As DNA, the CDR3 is TGTGCCAGCAGCTTCGGGAACAATGAGCAGTTCTTC.